Below are 5 T cell receptor beta chains sequenced from a single sample in a study of vaccination effects on CD4 cells after COVID-19. Repertoires were generated with immunoSEQ multiplex PCR, while TCRdb's copy carries only in-frame clones and drops some. The repertoire holds tens of thousands of clones, with roughly 72% as singletons. No cognate antigen is known for these TCRs. With the ViraFEST assay, the study expanded antigen-specific CD4+ T cells using viral peptide pools, then sequenced them. The culture ran for around nine days before CD4+ T cells were isolated. Subjects were given two BNT162b2 or mRNA-1273 vaccine doses. The specimen was CD4+ T cells from PBMCs cultured with HCoV-229E spike peptides, collected after COVID-19 vaccination. These TCRs come from a human donor who received a COVID-19 vaccine.

This clone was counted between two and nine times. J is TRBJ2-1 and V is TRBV28; D not resolved. Germline V CDR1 and CDR2: MDHEN, SYDVKM. Trimming cost V 5 bases and J 8 bases, with 10 bases left between them. CDR3 size: 12 residues. Written as DNA, the CDR3 is TGTGCCAGCAGTCCACAATGGGATGAGCAGTTCTTC. Protein product: CASSPQWDEQFF.

The V gene is TRBV5-1, the J gene TRBJ1-2; 11 bases are a match to TRBD1. V trimming: 1 base; J trimming: 8 bases; junction bases outside the gene matches: 10. CDR3 length: 16 residues. Per germline, CDR1 SGHRS and CDR2 YFSETQ. The CDR3 protein is CASSLFLDRGLGGYTF. In nucleotides, the CDR3 is TGCGCCAGCAGCTTGTTTTTGGACAGGGGGCTAGGGGGCTACACCTTC.

The rearrangement joins TRBV6-5 to TRBJ2-7; 8 bases agree with TRBD1. Per germline, CDR1 MNHEY and CDR2 SVGAGI. This CDR3 region has 10 residues. DNA of the CDR3: TGTGCCAGCAGTTACACAGGGGGGTTGGTC. Amino acid sequence: CASSYTGGLV.

The chain joins TRBV4-1 to TRBJ1-5, with 7 bases lining up with TRBD1. Germline V gene lookup returns CDR1 MGHRA and CDR2 YSYEKL. This CDR3 contains 15 residues. V was pared by 3 bases and J by 2 bases, with 4 bases of the junction left unmatched. The CDR3 region has the DNA TGCGCCAGCAGCCACGACAGGGCTGGCAATCAGCCCCAGCATTTT. Protein sequence: CASSHDRAGNQPQHF.

The chain has TRBV18 and TRBJ2-3, with TRBD2 identical over 9 bases. With V trimmed by 1 base and J by 11 bases, 10 bases remained unmatched. Germline V gene data show CDR1 as KGHSH and CDR2 as LQKENI. This CDR3 region has 15 residues. DNA of the CDR3: TGTGCCAGCTCACCACTGGAGACTAGCGGTGCGAGGCAGTATTTT. This sequence encodes CASSPLETSGARQYF.